This passage covers 13 T cell receptor beta chains from one sample sequenced in a study of blood T cells in healthy people across ages. Then a second PCR, running about 7 to 11 cycles, was carried out with a sample-barcoded 5' primer and a J-beta primer mix. TCRdb processed the 5' RACE reads anew with MiXCR; each CDR3 protein has one entry. The top ten hold 20% to 25% of the sample, which has 700,000 to 800,000 distinct CDR3 sequences, roughly two fifths seen once. Sequenced sample: blood. These TCRs come from a woman aged 55-70 years in good health.

This clonotype was observed a few times. The chain is built from TRBV7-9 and TRBJ2-1; D not certain. V lost 5 bases and J lost 4, with 18 bases in between. CDR3 length: 16 residues. Germline V gene data show CDR1 as SEHNR and CDR2 as FQNEAQ (reference sequence). DNA of the CDR3: TGTGCCAGCAGCCCCGCTTCCCAATATTTTTACAATGAGCAGTTCTTC. Its translation is CASSPASQYFYNEQFF. Supplemented by reference TRBV7-9 and TRBJ2-1, the full variable domain reads DTGVSQNPRHKITKRGQNVTFRCDPISEHNRLYWYRQTLGQGPEFLTYFQNEAQLEKSRLLSDRFSAERPKGSFSTLEIQRTEQGDSAMYLCASSPASQYFYNEQFFGPGTRLTVL.

The chain combines TRBV4-1 with TRBJ1-2; TRBD1 aligns across 11 bases. Losses at the gene ends were 1 base for V and 6 bases for J; bases not matched to a gene: 10. CDR1 MGHRA and CDR2 YSYEKL come from the germline V gene. The CDR3 is 17 residues long. CDR3 sequence reads: CASSQVDRGQGGNGYTF. The DNA for the CDR3 is TGCGCCAGCAGCCAAGTTGACAGGGGACAGGGGGGGAATGGCTACACCTTC.

This clonotype was seen repeatedly, ten times or more. The CDR3 protein is CASSSSGGGDTQYF. The CDR3 coding sequence is TGTGCCAGCAGTTCTAGCGGGGGCGGGGATACGCAGTATTTT. The chain employs TRBV12-3 or TRBV12-4 and TRBJ2-3; 10 nucleotides align to TRBD2. The CDR3 is made up of 14 amino acids. V lost 4 bases, J lost 6 bases, and 4 bases stayed unmatched.

This clonotype was detected many times. The chain has TRBV12-3 or TRBV12-4 and TRBJ2-5, with D maybe TRBD2 (5 bases). The V end was cut by 5 bases, the J end by 1 base, with 11 bases between. The CDR3 has 14 residues. The CDR3, as DNA: TGTGCCAGCAGTCACGGGGTTGGCCAAGAGACCCAGTACTTC. Translated, it gives CASSHGVGQETQYF.

This clonotype appeared once. The CDR3 bases are TGTGCCAGCAGCCCCCACAGCTCCTACAATGAGCAGTTCTTC. Encoded protein: CASSPHSSYNEQFF. The chain recombines TRBV14 with TRBJ2-1; D gene uncertain. V was trimmed by 4 bases and J by 0 bases, leaving 7 bases between them. The germline V gene encodes CDR1 SGHDN and CDR2 FVKESK. The CDR3 runs 14 residues.

This clonotype appeared once. With a much larger clone just one base away, this may be a read error. The J gene is TRBJ2-1, the V gene TRBV24-1; D possibly corresponds to TRBD2 (6 bases). This CDR3 has 16 amino acids. Germline V gene data show CDR1 as KGHDR and CDR2 as SFDVKD. Written as DNA, the CDR3 is TGTGCCACCTGTGATTCGGCGGGACTCAACTACAATGAGCAGTTCTTC. Translating gives CATCDSAGLNYNEQFF.

This chain uses TRBV27 with TRBJ2-1, with 8 bases lining up with TRBD2. Trimming removed 4 bases from V and 1 base from J; junction bases left unmatched: 6. Germline lookup yields CDR1 MNHEY and CDR2 SMNVEV (reference sequence). The CDR3 loop spans 16 amino acids. CDR3 coding DNA: TGTGCCAGCAGTTCCCAACTAGCGGAGTCCTACAATGAGCAGTTCTTC. Protein: CASSSQLAESYNEQFF.

This clonotype has a handful of counts. V and J are TRBV12-3 or TRBV12-4 and TRBJ2-5, with 10 nucleotides matching TRBD2. V was clipped by 2 bases and J by 3 bases; unmatched bases: 6. The CDR3 has 16 residues. The DNA for the CDR3 is TGTGCCAGCAGTTTAAGGCTAGCGGGGGCTAAAGAGACCCAGTACTTC. This sequence encodes CASSLRLAGAKETQYF.

V gene TRBV20-1 combines with J gene TRBJ2-3; 9 bases match TRBD2. This CDR3 is built from 14 residues. Germline V lookup: CDR1 DFQATT, CDR2 SNEGSKA (reference sequence). V shed 6 bases, J shed 2 bases, and the junction held 6 bases outside the gene matches. CDR3 coding DNA: TGCAGTGCCAGGACTAGCGCTGCCACAGATACGCAGTATTTT. It is translated as CSARTSAATDTQYF.

This clonotype showed up many times. The chain couples TRBV29-1 to TRBJ2-1; D gene ambiguous. This CDR3 is 12 amino acids long. V gave up 4 bases and J gave up 9 bases, with 13 bases separating them. The V gene's germline CDR1 is SQVTM and CDR2 ANQGSEA. The CDR3 loop reads CSVVRPETEQFF. CDR3 nucleotides: TGCAGCGTTGTGCGCCCGGAGACTGAGCAGTTCTTC.

The chain recombines TRBV9 with TRBJ2-1; D uncertain. This CDR3 comprises 12 residues. V dropped 0 bases and J dropped 7 bases, with 5 bases sitting between them. CDR1 and CDR2 (germline): SGDLS, YYNGEE. As DNA, the CDR3 is TGTGCCAGCAGCGTAGGAATTAATGAGCAGTTCTTC. As protein: CASSVGINEQFF. The full variable domain, its missing parts supplied by reference TRBV9 and TRBJ2-1, is DSGVTQTPKHLITATGQRVTLRCSPRSGDLSVYWYQQSLDQGLQFLIQYYNGEERAKGNILERFSAQQFPDLHSELNLSSLELGDSALYFCASSVGINEQFFGPGTRLTVL.

This clonotype was observed a handful of times. The chain recombines TRBV7-9 with TRBJ2-1; possible D gene TRBD2, 5 bases. Trimming took off 5 bases at V and 5 bases at J, with 22 bases between the two ends. Looked up from germline, CDR1 is SEHNR and CDR2 is FQNEAQ (reference sequence). This CDR3 comprises 17 residues. CDR3 nucleotide sequence: TGTGCCAGCAGCCTTACCGGGGAGCCACCATTGAACAATGAGCAGTTCTTC. Translating gives CASSLTGEPPLNNEQFF.

This clonotype was counted many times. The V call is TRBV20-1, the J call TRBJ2-3; TRBD2 agrees at 7 bases. CDR1 and CDR2 from the germline V gene are DFQATT and SNEGSKA (reference sequence). The CDR3 totals 15 residues. The ends lost 0 bases at V and 5 bases at J; junction bases unmatched: 8. The CDR3 region is CSARDPRGVGDTQYF. The CDR3 nucleotides are TGCAGTGCTAGAGATCCCCGGGGGGTTGGAGATACGCAGTATTTT.